The clone carrying this TCR beta chain has only a few counts. This entry is derived from a study of blood T cells in healthy people across ages. Germline V gene data show CDR1 as SGHTA and CDR2 as FQGNSA. The CDR3 runs to 15 residues. Alongside a J-beta primer mix, a sample-barcoded 5' primer served in a second PCR lasting roughly 6 to 11 cycles. Using its own MiXCR run on the 5' RACE reads, TCRdb lists one record per CDR3 protein. The sample carries about 580,000 distinct CDR3 sequences, 47% recorded once. The chain combines TRBV7-2 with TRBJ2-5; D is unresolved. The J call may be incorrect, as the DNA end agrees better with TRBJ2-7. The clonotype originates from a man older than 75 in good health. The source material was blood. CDR3 in DNA: TGTGCCAGCAGCTTGGAAGGTTCTCGGGCATACGAGCAGTACTTC. Its protein is CASSLEGSRAYEQYF.